This T cell receptor (beta chain) originates from a study of T-cell memory formation after mild COVID-19. Study-wide context: Each donor largely had its own TCR clusters.

Points from the study as a whole: Clones shrinking between day 15 and 85 showed a balanced CD4/CD8 split, and those that grew later tilted toward CD4+.

Regarding this clonotype: Its antigen is not known.

In TCRdb, the 5' RACE reads were re-called with MiXCR into one record per CDR3 protein. The table includes roughly 310,000 distinct CDR3 sequences, about a sixth detected once. The sequence was obtained from a man between 18 and 29 years old who had mild COVID-19 (a few samples of this study predate the infection). Cell type and time point are not known. Specimen: PBMCs or a T cell subset sorted from them (not recorded which).

CDR3 in amino acids: CASSKSMTGGNEKLFF. CDR3 sequence (DNA): TGTGCCAGCAGCAAATCCATGACAGGGGGGAATGAAAAACTGTTTTTT. This chain links TRBV7-9 with TRBJ1-4; 9 bases are a match to TRBD1. There are 16 residues in the CDR3. Germline V lookup: CDR1 SEHNR, CDR2 FQNEAQ (reference sequence). The ends lost 5 bases at V and 5 bases at J; junction bases unmatched: 9. Filled out from reference TRBV7-9 and TRBJ1-4, the complete variable domain reads DTGVSQNPRHKITKRGQNVTFRCDPISEHNRLYWYRQTLGQGPEFLTYFQNEAQLEKSRLLSDRFSAERPKGSFSTLEIQRTEQGDSAMYLCASSKSMTGGNEKLFFGSGTQLSVL.